The clone carrying this T cell receptor beta chain came up once. Its specificity is unknown. The data are from a study of cytomegalovirus exposure and HLA in healthy donors. Whole-study findings and limits: In a later analysis, HLA-associated beta chains showed higher expansion and lower generation probabilities than comparable chains. In a later analysis, more than 15,000 TCR beta sequences were associated with HLA alleles at 0.05 false discovery rate.

Participants comprised healthy donors of bone marrow. Amplification used 60 Vbeta primers and 13 Jbeta primers. Clones were read by immunoSEQ multiplex PCR, and TCRdb kept only the in-frame ones, dropping some. The data show approximately 200,000 clones, approximately 70% seen once. CDR1 and CDR2 (germline): ENHRY, SYGVKD. The CDR3 totals 15 residues. V lost 0 bases and J 4 bases, leaving 12 bases between the germline ends. Sequencing used PBMCs. This sequence originates from a woman aged 25 to 39 in good health and CMV-seropositive. The chain combines TRBV10-3 with TRBJ1-2; unclear D gene. The CDR3 coding sequence is TGTGCCATCAGTGAGTCCGGTCAGCGGAGCTATGGCTACACCTTC. It codes for CAISESGQRSYGYTF.